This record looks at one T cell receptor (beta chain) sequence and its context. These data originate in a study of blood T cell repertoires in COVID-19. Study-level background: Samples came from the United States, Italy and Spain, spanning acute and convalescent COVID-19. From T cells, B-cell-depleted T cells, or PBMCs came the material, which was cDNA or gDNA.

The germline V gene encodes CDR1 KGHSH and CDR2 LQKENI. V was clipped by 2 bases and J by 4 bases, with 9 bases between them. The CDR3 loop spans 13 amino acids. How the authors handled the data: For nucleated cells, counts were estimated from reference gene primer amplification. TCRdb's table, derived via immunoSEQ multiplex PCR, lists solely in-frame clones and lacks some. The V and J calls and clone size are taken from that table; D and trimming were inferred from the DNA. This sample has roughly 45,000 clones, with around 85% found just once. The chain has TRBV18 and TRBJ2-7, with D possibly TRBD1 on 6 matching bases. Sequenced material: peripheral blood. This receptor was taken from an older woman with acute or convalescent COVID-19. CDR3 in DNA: TGTGCCAGCTCACCATCAGGGGTTTACGAGCAGTACTTC. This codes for CASSPSGVYEQYF.